These 9 T cell receptor beta chains came from one sample sequenced in a study of radiotherapy plus CTLA-4 blockade in lung cancer. Assay used: immunoSEQ multiplex PCR; TCRdb lists only in-frame clones, some missing. The table shows 65,000 to 90,000 clones, with 70% to 90% occurring only once. The input for sequencing was peripheral blood, taken from a patient treated with radiotherapy plus ipilimumab. These receptor sequences come from a human donor with non-small cell lung cancer who had stable disease on radiotherapy plus ipilimumab.

The J gene is TRBJ1-5, the V gene TRBV27; the D gene is possibly TRBD1 (6 bases). Trimming took 3 bases from V and 2 from J, leaving 14 bases between them. The germline V gene has CDR1 MNHEY and CDR2 SMNVEV (reference sequence). The CDR3 sequence is 16 residues long. The CDR3 DNA reads as TGTGCCAGCAGTTTCGTCAGGGGCGGTGGCAATCAGCCCCAGCATTTT. Amino acids: CASSFVRGGGNQPQHF.

This clone was counted a single time. The rearrangement joins TRBV28 to TRBJ2-7; 10 bases line up with TRBD2. This CDR3 spans 14 amino acids. V was pared by 5 bases and J by 6 bases, with 7 bases of the junction left unmatched. From germline, CDR1 is MDHEN and CDR2 SYDVKM. CDR3 nucleotide sequence: TGTGCCAGCAGTCGTCTAGCGGGGGCTATCGAGCAGTACTTC. Translated, it gives CASSRLAGAIEQYF.

The V and J genes are TRBV5-1 and TRBJ2-7; 7 nucleotides match TRBD2. This CDR3 has 17 amino acids. Germline CDR1 is SGHRS and CDR2 is YFSETQ. V shed 4 bases and J 4 bases; nucleotides not matched to a gene: 17. In DNA form, the CDR3 reads TGCGCCAGCAGCCTGTGGGGGGGTTCTGGCCTTAGGTACGAGCAGTACTTC. Residues: CASSLWGGSGLRYEQYF.

This rearrangement joins TRBV5-1 to TRBJ1-1, with D uncertain. From germline, CDR1 is SGHRS and CDR2 YFSETQ. The V gene lost 0 bases and the J gene lost 7 bases, with 16 bases spanning the gap. CDR3 length: 15 residues. The CDR3 nucleotides read TGCGCCAGCAGCTTGGACCGGGCCACAAAGAGTGAAGCTTTCTTT. Its protein is CASSLDRATKSEAFF.

The J gene is TRBJ2-1, the V gene TRBV19, with D unclear. This CDR3 contains 12 residues. V lost 4 bases and J 9 bases, leaving 10 bases between the germline ends. Germline CDR1 reads LNHDA; CDR2 reads SQIVND (reference sequence). CDR3 in amino acids: CASSKPLGEQFF. The CDR3, as DNA: TGTGCCAGTAGTAAACCTTTAGGTGAGCAGTTCTTC.

This clone was observed once. The chain uses TRBV2 and TRBJ2-5; 12 bases are a match to TRBD2. The CDR3 is made up of 15 amino acids. Germline CDR1 is SNHLY and CDR2 is FYNNEI. Germline trimming cut 8 bases from V and 3 bases from J; bases unmatched to any gene: 7. CDR3 in amino acids: CASSTRLAGEETQYF. CDR3 DNA sequence: TGTGCCAGCTCCACCCGACTAGCGGGGGAAGAGACCCAGTACTTC. The whole variable domain, filled in from reference TRBV2 and TRBJ2-5, reads EPEVTQTPSHQVTQMGQEVILRCVPISNHLYFYWYRQILGQKVEFLVSFYNNEISEKSEIFDDQFSVERPDGSNFTLKIRSTKLEDSAMYFCASSTRLAGEETQYFGPGTRLLVL.

In regard to this clone: Given the absence of the conserved phenylalanine or tryptophan at the CDR3 end, a read error is likely. The chain has TRBV11-2 and TRBJ1-2, with 7 bases fitting TRBD1. V lost 5 bases and J lost 4; bases outside the gene matches: 10. The CDR3 runs to 15 residues. Germline V lookup: CDR1 SGHAT, CDR2 FQNNGV. As DNA, the CDR3 is TGTGCCAGCAGCCTGGGACAGACCCTCACCTATGGCTACACCTCC. This codes for CASSLGQTLTYGYTS.

This chain uses TRBV7-3 with TRBJ2-3; 13 nucleotides align to TRBD2. Germline assignment: CDR1 SGHTA and CDR2 FQGTGA. The CDR3 extends over 17 amino acids. J gave up 2 bases and V 2 bases, and 4 bases lay outside the gene matches. Here the CDR3 reads CASSLGGLAGATDTQYF. The CDR3 coding sequence is TGTGCCAGCAGCTTAGGAGGACTAGCGGGGGCCACAGATACGCAGTATTTT.

This rearrangement joins TRBV10-3 to TRBJ2-5, with 10 bases fitting TRBD2. This CDR3 has 18 amino acids. In germline, CDR1 is ENHRY, CDR2 SYGVKD. Losses at the gene ends were 10 bases for V and 1 base for J; bases not matched to a gene: 18. CDR3 protein: CATTGTSAGPPPQETQYF. Here the CDR3 DNA reads TGTGCCACCACGGGGACTAGCGCGGGACCGCCCCCCCAAGAGACCCAGTACTTC.